A single sample is the source of the 21 T cell receptor beta chains below, sequenced in a study of blood T cell repertoires in COVID-19. Sequencing used immunoSEQ multiplex PCR; TCRdb keeps in-frame clones, though not all of them. The data hold about 97,000 clones, with approximately 87% observed a single time. Sequencing input: peripheral blood. All receptors come from a human donor in a cohort sampled during active COVID-19.

The rearrangement joins TRBV7-3 to TRBJ2-1; D may be TRBD1 (6 bases). The germline V gene has CDR1 SGHTA and CDR2 FQGTGA. Between the trimmed V and J ends, which lost 2 bases and 5 bases, there was a span of 16 bases. The CDR3 spans 16 residues. CDR3 nucleotide sequence: TGTGCCAGCAGCTTACTGGGGGCTAGCAGCCACAATGAGCAGTTCTTC. As protein: CASSLLGASSHNEQFF.

The genes are TRBV7-9 and TRBJ2-1; 8 bases line up with TRBD2. J was trimmed by 4 bases and V by 7 bases; bases with no gene match: 9. Germline V gene lookup returns CDR1 SEHNR and CDR2 FQNEAQ (reference sequence). CDR3 length: 15 residues. This CDR3 reads CASTAAGGLYNEQFF. The DNA of the CDR3 is TGTGCCAGCACCGCGGCGGGAGGTTTATACAATGAGCAGTTCTTC.

The CDR3 bases are TGTGCCAGCAGTGAATATGGCGGGAGGGCCTTCTACGAGCAGTACTTC. Protein product: CASSEYGGRAFYEQYF. V usage is TRBV2 and J usage is TRBJ2-7; 9 bases fit TRBD2. The ends lost 2 bases at V and 3 bases at J; junction bases unmatched: 8. CDR3 size: 16 residues. The germline V gene encodes CDR1 SNHLY and CDR2 FYNNEI.

This clone was observed many times. The rearrangement joins TRBV5-5 to TRBJ1-1, with 7 positions matching TRBD1. V lost 2 bases, J lost 1 base, and 5 bases stayed unmatched. CDR1 SGHKS and CDR2 YYEKEE come from the germline V gene (reference sequence). The CDR3 covers 15 residues. The CDR3 coding sequence is TGTGCCAGCAGCTTTGGACAGGTTTCGAACACTGAAGCTTTCTTT. Protein product: CASSFGQVSNTEAFF.

The V call is TRBV20-1, the J call TRBJ1-2; D is undetermined. The V gene's germline CDR1 is DFQATT and CDR2 SNEGSKA (reference sequence). Trimming took 5 bases from V and 5 from J, leaving 9 bases between them. This CDR3 spans 11 amino acids. CDR3 coding DNA: TGCAGTGCTGTTTCTTTGTATGGCTACACCTTC. This translates into CSAVSLYGYTF.

The V gene is TRBV4-3, the J gene TRBJ2-7, with 7 bases matching TRBD2. The V segment lost 0 bases and the J segment 7 bases; nucleotides outside the gene matches: 18. Per germline, CDR1 LGHNA and CDR2 YSLEER. This CDR3 contains 18 residues. CDR3 region: CASSQEVVGSGWLGEQYF. The CDR3 DNA follows: TGCGCCAGCAGCCAAGAAGTGGTGGGTAGCGGGTGGCTGGGGGAGCAGTACTTC.

The V and J genes are TRBV6-6 and TRBJ2-1, with TRBD2 matching 8 bases. Germline V lookup: CDR1 MNHNY, CDR2 SVGAGI (reference sequence). V was pared by 0 bases and J by 7 bases, with 5 bases of the junction left unmatched. This CDR3 contains 15 residues. The chain's CDR3 is CASSYSAGVMNEQFF. CDR3 in DNA: TGTGCCAGCAGTTACTCAGCGGGAGTTATGAATGAGCAGTTCTTC.

This chain links TRBV5-1 with TRBJ2-1; a weak D match, TRBD2 (6 bases). CDR3 length equals 15 residues. Trimming left V 8 bases short and J 1 base short, with 16 bases between. Looked up from germline, CDR1 is SGHRS and CDR2 is YFSETQ. The CDR3 region is CASLRDSTSYNEQFF. The CDR3 nucleotides read TGCGCCAGTCTCCGGGACTCGACGTCCTACAATGAGCAGTTCTTC.

V and J are TRBV29-1 and TRBJ1-2; TRBD1 agrees at 9 bases. Germline assignment: CDR1 SQVTM and CDR2 ANQGSEA. The length of the CDR3 is 14 residues. With V trimmed by 2 bases and J by 4 bases, 5 bases remained unmatched. CDR3 in amino acids: CSVETGTGSYGYTF. The CDR3 DNA reads TGCAGCGTTGAAACTGGGACAGGGAGCTATGGCTACACCTTC.

The rearrangement uses TRBV5-1 and TRBJ1-4, with 9 bases aligning to TRBD1. Losses at the gene ends were 4 bases for V and 3 bases for J; bases not matched to a gene: 10. The CDR3 spans 17 residues. Germline V gives CDR1 SGHRS, CDR2 YFSETQ. CDR3 residues: CASSKNRGRAANEKLFF. As DNA, the CDR3 is TGCGCCAGCAGCAAGAACAGGGGGCGCGCGGCTAATGAAAAACTGTTTTTT.

The V gene is TRBV28, the J gene TRBJ2-1, with 7 nucleotides matching TRBD2. Germline CDR1 is MDHEN and CDR2 is SYDVKM. V dropped 5 bases and J dropped 6; count of bases not matched to a gene: 13. The CDR3 totals 16 residues. The CDR3 protein is CASSPPGLAGVNEQFF. CDR3 nucleotide sequence: TGTGCCAGCAGTCCACCAGGTCTCGCGGGAGTCAATGAGCAGTTCTTC. Combining the CDR3 with reference TRBV28 and TRBJ2-1 gives the whole variable domain DVKVTQSSRYLVKRTGEKVFLECVQDMDHENMFWYRQDPGLGLRLIYFSYDVKMKEKGDIPEGYSVSREKKERFSLILESASTNQTSMYLCASSPPGLAGVNEQFFGPGTRLTVL.

CDR3 sequence (DNA): TGTGCCGTACCGAAGAGAGGGGAGGGGGAGGGACGCAATCAGCCCCAGCATTTT. This codes for CAVPKRGEGEGRNQPQHF. The V call is TRBV28, the J call TRBJ1-5; weak D call: TRBD1 (6 bases). The V end lost 11 bases, the J end lost 2 bases, and 28 bases lay between the germline ends. CDR1 and CDR2 (germline): MDHEN, SYDVKM. This CDR3 is 18 amino acids long.

J is TRBJ2-7 and V is TRBV19, with D tentatively TRBD1 (6 bases). The CDR3 spans 15 residues. The V end lost 4 bases, the J end lost 0 bases, and 13 bases lay between the germline ends. Germline assignment: CDR1 LNHDA and CDR2 SQIVND (reference sequence). CDR3 sequence reads: CASSTTGTTSYEQYF. CDR3 nucleotides: TGTGCCAGTAGTACTACCGGGACAACCTCCTACGAGCAGTACTTC.

The CDR3 sequence: CASSSHQGTGNTIYF. The CDR3 DNA follows: TGTGCCAGCAGCAGCCACCAGGGGACTGGAAACACCATATATTTT. The chain recombines TRBV7-6 with TRBJ1-3; tentative D call: TRBD1 (6 bases). The V end lost 5 bases, the J end lost 2 bases, and 13 bases lay between the germline ends. The CDR3 extends over 15 amino acids. Germline V lookup: CDR1 SGHVS, CDR2 FNYEAQ.

The J gene is TRBJ1-1, the V gene TRBV19, with D uncertain. The germline V gene has CDR1 LNHDA and CDR2 SQIVND (reference sequence). This CDR3 spans 14 amino acids. Trimming stripped 1 base from V and 7 bases from J, with 13 bases between. For the CDR3, the DNA is TGTGCCAGTAGTATAGGTCCGGGTTCGAATGAAGCTTTCTTT. Translating it yields CASSIGPGSNEAFF.

In this sample, this clone turned up a few times. The chain uses TRBV12-5 and TRBJ2-5, with 8 bases aligning to TRBD1. Germline V gene data show CDR1 as LGHNT and CDR2 as FRNRAP. CDR3 length: 13 residues. The V and J ends lost 5 bases and 4 bases, in that order; junction bases with no gene match: 3. CDR3 sequence (DNA): TGTGCTAGTGGTATCGACAGGGGAGAGACCCAGTACTTC. Translation gives CASGIDRGETQYF.

V usage is TRBV25-1 and J usage is TRBJ2-7, with D perhaps matching TRBD1 (5 bases). The CDR3 has 13 residues. Germline V gives CDR1 MGHDK, CDR2 SYGVNS. The germline V and J ends were trimmed by 6 bases and 0 bases, with 9 bases remaining between them. CDR3 sequence reads: CASSQTDSYEQYF. The CDR3 coding sequence is TGTGCCAGCAGCCAGACAGACTCCTACGAGCAGTACTTC.

The V gene is TRBV19, the J gene TRBJ2-2, with D maybe TRBD2 (5 bases). Germline values: CDR1 LNHDA, CDR2 SQIVND (reference sequence). The V end lost 6 bases, the J end lost 4 bases, and 30 bases lay between the germline ends. CDR3 length equals 20 residues. The CDR3 loop is CASSPSGRAGERKITGELFF. The CDR3 nucleotides are TGTGCCAGTAGCCCAAGCGGTCGGGCAGGCGAAAGGAAGATCACCGGGGAGCTGTTTTTT.

V gene TRBV2 combines with J gene TRBJ2-3, with 8 bases aligning to TRBD1. The CDR3 contains 13 residues. Germline loops: CDR1 SNHLY, CDR2 FYNNEI. After removal of 9 bases from V and 5 bases from J, the junction contained 7 bases not matched to a gene. CDR3 sequence (DNA): TGTGCCAGGACAGGGGCACGGGTAGATACGCAGTATTTT. This sequence encodes CARTGARVDTQYF.

The V call is TRBV5-5, the J call TRBJ2-2; the match to TRBD1 covers 7 bases. Trimming at V came to 6 bases and at J to 5 bases, leaving 10 bases not matched to a gene. The length of the CDR3 is 15 residues. Germline-derived CDR1 and CDR2 are SGHKS and YYEKEE (reference sequence). The CDR3 DNA reads TGTGCCAGCAACGAGGGGGCCGCTTTAACCGGGGAGCTGTTTTTT. This gives the protein CASNEGAALTGELFF.

This chain links TRBV5-1 with TRBJ2-7; D is unclear. Germline-derived CDR1 and CDR2 are SGHRS and YFSETQ. The CDR3 totals 13 residues. The ends were cut back, 2 bases at V and 1 base at J, with 7 bases in the middle. This CDR3 reads CASSFEWSYEQYF. Written as DNA, the CDR3 is TGCGCCAGCAGCTTTGAGTGGTCCTACGAGCAGTACTTC.